This T cell receptor (beta chain) was sequenced in a study of T cells after yellow fever vaccination (dated by TCRdb to the late 2010s). Regarding the complete study: The SMART-Seq v4 Ultra Low Input RNA kit was used to prepare libraries from fractions with low cell numbers. To follow T-cell clones before and after both primary and booster YFV17D yellow fever vaccination, bulk TCR alpha and beta repertoires underwent longitudinal sequencing. Two healthy male donors, one aged 18 to 30 and one aged 30 to 40 years, made up the cohort. Blood samples were taken at several timepoints before and after primary and secondary immunization, and bulk PBMC replicates and cell subsets were isolated.

With respect to this clonotype: It lacks a known antigen. The input lacks base qualities; no much larger clone sits a single base away.

Here is what the overall study found, with its caveats: After the booster, most of the clones that had expanded following primary vaccination were detected again (roughly 96% of CD4 and around 88% of CD8), which suggests that memory was broadly maintained. A small share of clonotypes was detected in both CD4 and CD8 compartments, with the overlap likely arising from convergent recombination. Compared with the primary T-cell response, the secondary T-cell response was faster but weaker, reaching its peak on day 5 rather than on day 15. Only a couple of donors were included in the study, so the extent to which the findings can be generalized is limited. FACS-sorted repertoires could contain abundant contaminating clonotypes from the bulk population, so computational filtering was required.

TCR cDNA was synthesized by 5'RACE template switching, which introduced a universal primer site and unique molecular identifiers. cDNA synthesis was primed from both the TCR alpha and TCR beta constant segments. Two PCR steps were used to amplify libraries, with sample barcodes and sequencing adapters being added in the second step. Libraries were sequenced on Illumina HiSeq 2500 (2x100 bp) or NovaSeq (2x150 bp). Processing in the source paper ran as follows. Reads were demultiplexed and collapsed into UMI consensus sequences with MIGEC, and V(D)J alignment was performed with MiXCR. Using edgeR on replicate PBMC samples, clonotypes were called vaccine-responding if FDR was below 0.01 and the log2 fold change was above 5 up to day 15. Each bulk clonotype received a CD4 or CD8 identity based on whether the sequenced CD4 or CD8 repertoire contained that clonotype at higher abundance. TCRdb applied fastp at Q25 and MiXCR to the public reads, then kept only in-frame beta chains. Rows matching on CDR3 protein sequence are summarized as one entry with the most common DNA and genes. TCRdb, not the authors, supplied the V and J calls. The sample table contains 400,000 to 650,000 distinct CDR3 sequences; only one count was recorded for 21% of them. The ten most abundant clones make up approximately 15% of the sample.

From cysteine to phenylalanine, the CDR3 is 18 amino acids long. Only the CDR3 region is kept as DNA, spanning 54 bases read in frame from base 1. Trimming at the junction amounts to 6 bases on V and 0 bases on J, and the germline ends lie 23 bases apart. CDR1 and CDR2 (MDHEN, SYDVKM) derive from the germline V gene. The label giving this sample's treatment or condition can be read as: live attenuated yellow fever vaccine strain. Two biological replicates of bulk PBMCs were collected at each blood-draw timepoint. PBMCs were isolated from peripheral blood using a standard Ficoll-Paque protocol. RNA was extracted with TriZol from bulk PBMCs, CD4 and CD8 fractions, and dextramer-positive and dextramer-negative fractions.

Rearrangement joined TRBV28 to TRBJ1-1, with the D segment identity uncertain. This TCR derives from a man aged 18-30 years who received the YFV17D yellow fever vaccine. Sequencing used PBMCs, obtained less than 25 days after the first yellow fever vaccination. The DNA is TGTGCCAGCAGCCGGACCGAAAATTCCCGGCCTATGAACACTGAAGCTTTCTTT. This gives the protein CASSRTENSRPMNTEAFF.